These 22 T cell receptor beta chains were sequenced from one sample in a study of early T cells in non-severe SARS-CoV-2 infection (dated by TCRdb to about 2021). The receptor library was made with 5' RACE. TCRdb shows the sequencer as NextSeq 500. Clones were called with MiXCR by TCRdb after fastp trimmed the public reads at Q25, and only in-frame beta chains were retained. Rows are combined by CDR3 protein, so each entry shows the most common genes and DNA. Within this sample are 55,000 to 80,000 distinct CDR3 sequences, with around 13% of them counted one time only. About 1.3% of the sample is held by the ten biggest clonotypes. The sample consisted of whole blood, taken at baseline. The source of these receptors is an adult who was a healthcare worker with PCR-confirmed SARS-CoV-2 infection or an uninfected control (not recorded which).

Of note for this clonotype: Sequence at one end of the junction differs from germline and may be a read error. The chain recombines TRBV13 with TRBJ1-5, with 7 bases lining up with TRBD1. CDR3 size: 20 residues. Germline CDR1 PRHDT, CDR2 FYEKMQ (reference sequence). The CDR3 DNA is TGTGCCAGCAGCTTAATCCACCATGGGACAGACGATCATAGCAATCAGCTCCAGCATTTT. Its protein product is CASSLIHHGTDDHSNQLQHF.

This clonotype was seen a few times. The rearrangement joins TRBV28 to TRBJ1-3, with D perhaps TRBD1 (5 bases). V dropped 6 bases and J dropped 0 bases, with 12 bases sitting between them. This CDR3 is 15 amino acids long. Germline lookup yields CDR1 MDHEN and CDR2 SYDVKM. The CDR3 nucleotides read TGTGCCAGCAGCCCCGACAGAAGCTCTGGAAACACCATATATTTT. As protein: CASSPDRSSGNTIYF.

This clonotype turned up a few times. The gene calls are TRBV5-4 and TRBJ1-3; D perhaps matches TRBD1 (5 bases). The V gene lost 4 bases and the J gene lost 0 bases, with 14 bases spanning the gap. This CDR3 has 16 amino acids. Germline V gene sequence: CDR1 SGHNT, CDR2 YYREEE (reference sequence). This CDR3 reads CASSAGRSGSGNTIYF. For the CDR3, the DNA is TGTGCCAGCAGCGCGGGGCGGAGTGGCTCTGGAAACACCATATATTTT.

This clonotype came up a few times. J is TRBJ2-7 and V is TRBV5-5; D is unclear. V was clipped by 5 bases and J by 1 base, with 19 bases between them. The germline gives CDR1 SGHKS, CDR2 YYEKEE (reference sequence). The CDR3 contains 16 residues. CDR3 region: CASRNLGGDNSYEQYF. CDR3 nucleotides: TGTGCCAGCAGAAACTTAGGCGGTGACAATTCCTACGAGCAGTACTTC.

The rearrangement joins TRBV10-3 to TRBJ2-7; the D gene is possibly TRBD2 (5 bases). This CDR3 has 13 amino acids. CDR1 ENHRY and CDR2 SYGVKD come from the germline V gene. V dropped 11 bases and J dropped 1 base, with 15 bases sitting between them. In DNA form, the CDR3 reads TGTGCCTTGTCGGACTCTTTTTCCTACGAGCAGTACTTC. It is translated as CALSDSFSYEQYF.

This rearrangement joins TRBV29-1 to TRBJ2-5; the D gene is possibly TRBD2 (5 bases). The V end was cut by 4 bases, the J end by 5 bases, with 11 bases between. CDR3 size: 12 residues. Germline assignment: CDR1 SQVTM and CDR2 ANQGSEA. The CDR3 loop is CSVAEGSETQYF. The CDR3 DNA follows: TGCAGCGTTGCTGAGGGATCTGAGACCCAGTACTTC.

This rearrangement joins TRBV7-8 to TRBJ2-3, with TRBD2 identical over 8 bases. This CDR3 has 16 residues. Trimming removed 1 base from V and 6 bases from J; junction bases left unmatched: 9. Germline V CDR1 and CDR2: SGHVS, FQNEAQ. CDR3: CASSLDERETDDTQYF. The CDR3 nucleotides are TGTGCCAGCAGCTTAGACGAGCGGGAGACGGACGATACGCAGTATTTT. Looking up the rest from reference TRBV7-8 and TRBJ2-3 gives the full variable domain: GAGVSQSPRYKVAKRGQDVALRCDPISGHVSLFWYQQALGQGPEFLTYFQNEAQLDKSGLPSDRFFAERPEGSVSTLKIQRTQQEDSAVYLCASSLDERETDDTQYFGPGTRLTVL.

This clonotype was seen just once. Given a much more abundant clone one base away, this may be a read error. The chain employs TRBV2 and TRBJ2-7; the D is unclear. The CDR3 loop spans 14 amino acids. The germline gives CDR1 SNHLY, CDR2 FYNNEI. Trimming stripped 5 bases from V and 0 bases from J, with 11 bases between. Here the CDR3 reads CASSTPGLSYEQYF. CDR3 DNA sequence: TGTGCCAGCAGTACACCAGGCCTCTCCTACGAGCAGTACTTC.

This clonotype was observed many times. The V gene is TRBV19, the J gene TRBJ2-2, with a possible D match to TRBD2 (6 bases). The CDR3 has 14 amino acids. V was trimmed by 4 bases and J by 4 bases, leaving 10 bases between them. Germline CDR1 and CDR2: LNHDA and SQIVND (reference sequence). DNA for the CDR3: TGTGCCAGTAGTACCCAAGCGGGCACCGGGGAGCTGTTTTTT. This translates into CASSTQAGTGELFF.

The J gene is TRBJ2-7, the V gene TRBV20-1, with D perhaps matching TRBD1 (6 bases). This CDR3 is 11 amino acids long. V was clipped by 6 bases and J by 5 bases, with 11 bases between them. CDR1 is DFQATT and CDR2 is SNEGSKA in the germline V gene (reference sequence). The CDR3 DNA reads as TGCAGTGCCAAGACAGGTAACGAGCAGTACTTC. Protein sequence: CSAKTGNEQYF.

This clonotype was detected only a few times. For the CDR3, the DNA is TGCGCCAGCAGCTTGGTGGCAATAGATAATGAAAAACTGTTTTTT. It encodes CASSLVAIDNEKLFF. The chain carries TRBV5-1 and TRBJ1-4, with D uncertain. The V gene lost 0 bases and the J gene lost 4 bases, with 10 bases spanning the gap. The CDR3 has 15 amino acids. Germline V gives CDR1 SGHRS, CDR2 YFSETQ.

This clonotype was counted only a few times. The chain carries TRBV24-1 and TRBJ1-1; tentative D call: TRBD1 (6 bases). The germline V gene encodes CDR1 KGHDR and CDR2 SFDVKD. This CDR3 is built from 12 residues. V gave up 5 bases and J gave up 8 bases, with 11 bases separating them. CDR3 in amino acids: CATSGVGQEAFF. The CDR3 coding sequence is TGTGCCACCAGTGGGGTCGGACAGGAAGCTTTCTTT.

This clonotype appeared many times. The CDR3: CASSFTSEGDEQFF. In nucleotides, the CDR3 is TGTGCCAGCAGCTTCACTAGCGAAGGGGATGAGCAGTTCTTC. V usage is TRBV7-9 and J usage is TRBJ2-1; 7 bases align to TRBD2. This CDR3 is 14 amino acids long. Germline CDR1 reads SEHNR; CDR2 reads FQNEAQ (reference sequence). The trim removed 3 bases at V and 8 bases at J, leaving 7 bases unmatched.

This chain links TRBV4-3 with TRBJ2-2; no firm D call. This CDR3 is 17 amino acids long. Germline V gene data show CDR1 as LGHNA and CDR2 as YSLEER. V dropped 1 base and J dropped 4 bases, with 16 bases sitting between them. The CDR3 loop is CASSQVLEASRTGELFF. The CDR3 DNA reads TGCGCCAGCAGCCAAGTTTTAGAGGCATCACGCACCGGGGAGCTGTTTTTT.

This clonotype was seen more than once but under ten times. V is TRBV11-2 and J is TRBJ2-3; D perhaps matches TRBD2 (6 bases). The V gene's germline CDR1 is SGHAT and CDR2 FQNNGV. This CDR3 has 14 amino acids. Trimming shortened V by 5 bases and J by 5 bases, and 14 bases separated the two germline ends. This CDR3 is CASSKAGRIDTQYF. For the CDR3, the DNA is TGTGCCAGCAGCAAGGCGGGGAGGATAGATACGCAGTATTTT.

This clonotype has more than one count but fewer than ten. This chain uses TRBV25-1 with TRBJ2-1; D is unresolved. V was cut by 0 bases and J by 8 bases, with 11 bases left in between. CDR1 is MGHDK and CDR2 is SYGVNS in the germline V gene. The CDR3 totals 14 residues. CDR3 region: CASSEYWGGDEQFF. The CDR3 nucleotides read TGTGCCAGCAGTGAATATTGGGGTGGCGATGAGCAGTTCTTC.

The chain uses TRBV6-2 or TRBV6-3 and TRBJ1-5; no clear D gene. Between the trimmed V and J ends, which lost 7 bases and 1 base, there was a span of 11 bases. Germline lookup yields CDR1 MNHEY and CDR2 SVGEGT. The CDR3 extends over 14 amino acids. CDR3 nucleotide sequence: TGTGCCAGCAAAGTAGGACGGAGCAATCAGCCCCAGCATTTT. It specifies CASKVGRSNQPQHF.

This clonotype was seen a handful of times. The chain has TRBV7-2 and TRBJ1-2, with D maybe TRBD1 (5 bases). CDR3 length: 14 residues. CDR1 is SGHTA, CDR2 FQGNSA, per germline. The V gene lost 3 bases and the J gene lost 7 bases, with 15 bases spanning the gap. The CDR3 region is CASSFDGTASGYTF. Here the CDR3 DNA reads TGTGCCAGCAGCTTCGACGGGACGGCGAGTGGCTACACCTTC. The whole variable domain, filled in from reference TRBV7-2 and TRBJ1-2, reads GAGVSQSPSNKVTEKGKDVELRCDPISGHTALYWYRQSLGQGLEFLIYFQGNSAPDKSGLPSDRFSAERTGGSVSTLTIQRTQQEDSAVYLCASSFDGTASGYTFGSGTRLTVV.

The DNA for the CDR3 is TGTGCCAGCAGCCCCGACAGAATAACTAACTATGGCTACACCTTC. This gives the protein CASSPDRITNYGYTF. The rearrangement links TRBV6-6 to TRBJ1-2; TRBD1 is a possible D gene (5 bases). From germline, CDR1 is MNHNY and CDR2 SVGAGI (reference sequence). The V gene lost 6 bases and the J gene lost 0 bases, with 14 bases spanning the gap. There are 15 residues in the CDR3.

J is TRBJ2-5 and V is TRBV2; a weak D match, TRBD2 (6 bases). V dropped 7 bases and J dropped 2 bases, with 17 bases sitting between them. CDR1 and CDR2 (germline): SNHLY, FYNNEI. The CDR3 contains 15 residues. The CDR3 here is CASTGESVLQETQYF. The CDR3 region has the DNA TGTGCCAGCACGGGGGAGTCGGTCCTTCAAGAGACCCAGTACTTC.

V usage is TRBV5-1 and J usage is TRBJ2-1; 7 bases are a match to TRBD1. Germline CDR1 reads SGHRS; CDR2 reads YFSETQ. Trimming removed 3 bases from V and 6 bases from J; junction bases left unmatched: 9. The CDR3 is 15 amino acids. DNA of the CDR3: TGCGCCAGCAGCTCCACCGGGACAGCCATCAATGAGCAGTTCTTC. This encodes CASSSTGTAINEQFF.

There are many counts of this clonotype. The genes are TRBV6-6 and TRBJ2-3; 9 nucleotides match TRBD1. J lost 4 bases, V lost 4 bases, and 6 bases had no gene match. The germline V gene has CDR1 MNHNY and CDR2 SVGAGI (reference sequence). The CDR3 sequence is 15 residues long. The CDR3 sequence: CASSFGTGKADTQYF. The DNA for the CDR3 is TGTGCCAGCAGTTTCGGGACAGGGAAGGCAGATACGCAGTATTTT.